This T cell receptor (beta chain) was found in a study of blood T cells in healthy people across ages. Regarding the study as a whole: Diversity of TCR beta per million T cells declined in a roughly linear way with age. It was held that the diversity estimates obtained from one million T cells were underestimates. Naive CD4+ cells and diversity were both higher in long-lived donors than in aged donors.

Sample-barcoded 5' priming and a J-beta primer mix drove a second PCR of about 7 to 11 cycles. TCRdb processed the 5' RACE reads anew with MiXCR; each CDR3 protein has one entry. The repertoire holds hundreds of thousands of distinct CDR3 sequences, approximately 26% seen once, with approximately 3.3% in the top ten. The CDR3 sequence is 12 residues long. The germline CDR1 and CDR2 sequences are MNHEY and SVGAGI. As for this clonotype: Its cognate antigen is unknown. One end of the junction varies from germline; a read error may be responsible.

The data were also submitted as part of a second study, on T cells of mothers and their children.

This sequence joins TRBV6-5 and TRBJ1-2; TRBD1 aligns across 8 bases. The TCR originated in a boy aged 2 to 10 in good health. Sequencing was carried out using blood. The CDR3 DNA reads TGTGCCAGCAGAAGGGACAGGTTGCGCTACGCCTTC. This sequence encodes CASRRDRLRYAF.